This entry is about one TCR beta chain. Its antigen is undetermined. Chemo-refractory metastatic non-small-cell lung cancer patients received focal radiation with ipilimumab CTLA-4 blockade. The CDR3 has 15 residues. CDR1 is SGHDT, CDR2 YYEEEE, per germline. Between the trimmed V and J ends, which lost 4 bases and 3 bases, there was a span of 16 bases. Produced via immunoSEQ multiplex PCR; TCRdb's table is partial and in-frame only. The sample has about 80,000 clones; 86% are singletons. This sample was taken from a study of radiotherapy plus CTLA-4 blockade in lung cancer. Study at large: Objective responses emerged in 15% to 20% of patients, and roughly 28% attained disease control.

The study, taken as a whole, reports: In blood, TCR clones derived from the tumor expanded after radiotherapy plus ipilimumab. Response was reportedly best predicted by early blood T cell clone dynamics, with interferon-beta.

Sequenced here: peripheral blood, sampled from a patient treated with radiotherapy plus ipilimumab. V is TRBV5-6 and J is TRBJ1-2; TRBD1 might be the D (6 bases). This receptor was identified in a human donor with non-small cell lung cancer who had a partial response to radiotherapy plus ipilimumab. CDR3: CASSPSGQTYYGYTF. In DNA form, the CDR3 reads TGTGCCAGCAGCCCCTCCGGACAGACCTACTATGGCTACACCTTC.